Listed here are 26 T cell receptor beta chains from one sample, sequenced in a study of blood T cell repertoires in COVID-19. Clones were read by immunoSEQ multiplex PCR, and TCRdb kept only the in-frame ones, dropping some. The repertoire holds roughly 200,000 clones, with about four fifths as singletons. Sequencing used peripheral blood. All receptors derive from a man aged 45 to 65 with active or convalescent COVID-19.

The rearrangement joins TRBV9 to TRBJ2-7, with D possibly TRBD2 on 6 matching bases. V was trimmed by 5 bases and J by 3 bases, leaving 18 bases between them. CDR1 is SGDLS and CDR2 is YYNGEE in the germline V gene. CDR3 length: 15 amino acids. CDR3 nucleotide sequence: TGTGCCAGCAGTCCACCCGCTAGCGCTAACTACGAGCAGTACTTC. Its translation: CASSPPASANYEQYF.

The chain's CDR3 is CATSRDRGDEKLFF. CDR3 in DNA: TGTGCCACCAGCAGAGACAGGGGGGATGAAAAACTGTTTTTT. This chain links TRBV15 with TRBJ1-4; 7 bases fit TRBD1. After removal of 0 bases from V and 6 bases from J, the junction contained 1 base not matched to a gene. CDR3 length: 14 amino acids. The germline V gene has CDR1 LNHNV and CDR2 YYDKDF (reference sequence). The variable domain in full, completed from reference TRBV15 and TRBJ1-4, reads DAMVIQNPRYQVTQFGKPVTLSCSQTLNHNVMYWYQQKSSQAPKLLFHYYDKDFNNEADTPDNFQSRRPNTSFCFLDIRSPGLGDTAMYLCATSRDRGDEKLFFGSGTQLSVL.

V gene TRBV4-3 combines with J gene TRBJ1-3; D uncertain. This CDR3 region has 14 residues. V dropped 5 bases and J dropped 4 bases, with 12 bases sitting between them. Germline CDR1 reads LGHNA; CDR2 reads YSLEER. DNA of the CDR3: TGCGCCAGCAGCACGGAGGTAACAGGAAACACCATATATTTT. As protein: CASSTEVTGNTIYF.

V gene TRBV4-2 combines with J gene TRBJ1-5; the D gene is possibly TRBD1 (6 bases). Deletions cut 3 bases from V and 0 bases from J, with 9 bases between. Germline loops: CDR1 LGHNA, CDR2 YNFKEQ. This CDR3 is 15 amino acids long. This CDR3 is CASSHYRDSNQPQHF. DNA of the CDR3: TGTGCCAGCAGCCATTACAGGGATAGCAATCAGCCCCAGCATTTT.

Comment on this clone: Distinct nucleotide sequences in the sample also encode this CDR3. This chain links TRBV7-9 with TRBJ2-3; no reliable D call. With 2 bases removed from V and 2 bases from J, the gap between germline ends came to 8 bases. Germline-derived CDR1 and CDR2 are SEHNR and FQNEAQ (reference sequence). The CDR3 loop spans 14 amino acids. The CDR3, as DNA: TGTGCCAGCAGCTTATCAACATCCACAGATACGCAGTATTTT. Encoded protein: CASSLSTSTDTQYF.

The chain joins TRBV30 to TRBJ1-2; TRBD1 matches 10 bases. Germline-derived CDR1 and CDR2 are GTSNPN and SVGIG (reference sequence). V was pared by 0 bases and J by 8 bases, with 6 bases of the junction left unmatched. The CDR3 is 14 residues long. The CDR3 DNA is TGTGCCTGGAGTGTCCCCGGGACAGGGGAAGGCTACACCTTC. It specifies CAWSVPGTGEGYTF.

This clone was counted a single time. The chain combines TRBV5-1 with TRBJ1-6; TRBD1 matches 7 bases. This CDR3 has 15 amino acids. The germline V gene encodes CDR1 SGHRS and CDR2 YFSETQ. V lost 4 bases, J lost 7 bases, and 8 bases stayed unmatched. The CDR3 loop is CASSVQGTGNSPLHF. DNA of the CDR3: TGCGCCAGCAGCGTACAGGGGACGGGGAATTCACCCCTCCACTTT. Full variable domain (outside the CDR3, taken from reference TRBV5-1 and TRBJ1-6): KAGVTQTPRYLIKTRGQQVTLSCSPISGHRSVSWYQQTPGQGLQFLFEYFSETQRNKGNFPGRFSGRQFSNSRSEMNVSTLELGDSALYLCASSVQGTGNSPLHFGNGTRLTVT.

The genes are TRBV4-3 and TRBJ1-2; D call uncertain. Between the trimmed V and J ends, which lost 0 bases and 4 bases, there was a span of 15 bases. CDR1 and CDR2 from the germline V gene are LGHNA and YSLEER. This CDR3 has 16 amino acids. The CDR3 is CASSQDGSSLLYGYTF. CDR3 nucleotide sequence: TGCGCCAGCAGCCAAGATGGGAGCAGCCTCCTCTATGGCTACACCTTC.

The chain is built from TRBV11-2 and TRBJ2-7, with 9 bases matching TRBD2. The germline CDR1 and CDR2 sequences are SGHAT and FQNNGV. J gave up 12 bases and V 1 base, and 7 bases lay outside the gene matches. The CDR3 extends over 13 amino acids. Here the CDR3 DNA reads TGTGCCAGCAGCTTAGTTGCAGCGGGGGGAGTGTACTTC. This encodes CASSLVAAGGVYF.

This clone was observed a single time. The CDR3 DNA sequence: TGTGCCTGGAGTGTGCAGGGTAATTCACCCCTCCACTTT. Translated: CAWSVQGNSPLHF. The chain couples TRBV30 to TRBJ1-6; possible D gene TRBD1, 5 bases. From germline, CDR1 is GTSNPN and CDR2 SVGIG (reference sequence). The length of the CDR3 is 13 residues. Trimming removed 0 bases from V and 6 bases from J, with 6 bases in between.

The gene calls are TRBV13 and TRBJ2-7; the D gene is possibly TRBD2 (6 bases). The CDR3 is 14 amino acids. V lost 4 bases, J lost 2 bases, and 12 bases lay in between. Germline CDR1 is PRHDT and CDR2 is FYEKMQ (reference sequence). This CDR3 is CASSWGGRAYEQYF. CDR3 nucleotide sequence: TGTGCCAGCAGCTGGGGAGGTAGAGCCTACGAGCAGTACTTC.

This chain joins TRBV29-1 and TRBJ1-1; D is possibly TRBD1 (6 bases). V was shortened by 0 bases and J by 4 bases, with 12 bases between the two germline ends. The CDR3 length is 14 residues. The germline CDR1 and CDR2 sequences are SQVTM and ANQGSEA. The CDR3 here is CSVEDRGAGTEAFF. DNA of the CDR3: TGCAGCGTTGAAGATCGGGGGGCTGGCACTGAAGCTTTCTTT. Based on the CDR3 plus reference TRBV29-1 and TRBJ1-1, the full variable domain is SAVISQKPSRDICQRGTSLTIQCQVDSQVTMMFWYRQQPGQSLTLIATANQGSEATYESGFVIDKFPISRPNLTFSTLTVSNMSPEDSSIYLCSVEDRGAGTEAFFGQGTRLTVV.

The chain carries TRBV13 and TRBJ2-3; 7 bases are a match to TRBD1. Germline CDR1 PRHDT, CDR2 FYEKMQ (reference sequence). There are 15 residues in the CDR3. After removal of 3 bases from V and 0 bases from J, the junction contained 3 bases not matched to a gene. CDR3 in DNA: TGTGCCAGCAGCTTCCGGACAGGTAGCACAGATACGCAGTATTTT. Protein sequence: CASSFRTGSTDTQYF. Based on the CDR3 plus reference TRBV13 and TRBJ2-3, the full variable domain is AAGVIQSPRHLIKEKRETATLKCYPIPRHDTVYWYQQGPGQDPQFLISFYEKMQSDKGSIPDRFSAQQFSDYHSELNMSSLELGDSALYFCASSFRTGSTDTQYFGPGTRLTVL.

J is TRBJ1-5 and V is TRBV5-3; 7 positions match TRBD1. TRBV5-3 qualifies as an ORF whose function is uncertain. The CDR3 loop spans 15 amino acids. V lost 4 bases, J lost 3 bases, and 7 bases stayed unmatched. CDR3 region: CARSPGQAYNQPQHF. As DNA, the CDR3 is TGTGCCAGAAGCCCTGGACAGGCTTACAATCAGCCCCAGCATTTT.

The gene calls are TRBV5-8 and TRBJ2-6; D gene ambiguous. This CDR3 contains 13 residues. Trimming took off 5 bases at V and 9 bases at J, with 12 bases between the two ends. The germline V gene encodes CDR1 SGHTS and CDR2 YDEGEE. CDR3 amino acids: CASSSPFYNVLTF. The CDR3, as DNA: TGTGCCAGCAGTTCGCCTTTCTACAACGTCCTGACTTTC.

The chain carries TRBV4-3 and TRBJ2-3, with D possibly matching TRBD1 (6 bases). V lost 4 bases and J lost 4, with 12 bases in between. CDR1 and CDR2 from the germline V gene are LGHNA and YSLEER. The CDR3 runs 14 residues. The CDR3, as DNA: TGCGCCAGCAGCCGAGGGAACAGGGCAGATACGCAGTATTTT. Its translation: CASSRGNRADTQYF.

The chain has TRBV10-3 and TRBJ2-4; D is perhaps TRBD1 (6 bases). The V end was cut by 3 bases, the J end by 1 base, with 22 bases between. Per the germline V gene, CDR1 is ENHRY and CDR2 is SYGVKD. This CDR3 has 19 residues. CDR3 amino acids: CAISDRQPGEIRAKNIQYF. In DNA form, the CDR3 reads TGTGCCATCAGTGACCGACAGCCAGGGGAGATACGGGCCAAAAACATTCAGTACTTC.

The chain combines TRBV3-1 (or the pseudogene TRBV3-2) with TRBJ1-2; D may be TRBD1 (5 bases). Germline V lookup: CDR1 LGHDT, CDR2 YNNKEL (reference sequence). The CDR3 sequence is 15 residues long. Trimming took 4 bases from V and 3 from J, leaving 15 bases between them. The CDR3 DNA sequence: TGTGCCAGCAGCCTAAGACAGCGAAGCGACTATGGCTACACCTTC. Translating gives CASSLRQRSDYGYTF.

This chain uses TRBV15 with TRBJ2-1; tentative D call: TRBD2 (7 bases). Trimming pared 4 bases from V and 5 bases from J, leaving 12 bases between. The germline V gene encodes CDR1 LNHNV and CDR2 YYDKDF (reference sequence). The CDR3 sequence is 14 residues long. The CDR3 DNA reads as TGTGCCACCAGCACGGGGGGCTTTAACAATGAGCAGTTCTTC. Translated, it gives CATSTGGFNNEQFF.

V is TRBV28 and J is TRBJ1-2, with D tentatively TRBD1 (5 bases). Per germline, CDR1 MDHEN and CDR2 SYDVKM. The CDR3 is 16 amino acids. The V end lost 5 bases, the J end lost 4 bases, and 20 bases lay between the germline ends. CDR3 sequence reads: CASSPTMPGGSYGYTF. CDR3 coding DNA: TGTGCCAGCAGTCCAACCATGCCGGGGGGGAGCTATGGCTACACCTTC.

The chain couples TRBV5-1 to TRBJ2-5, with D tentatively TRBD2 (5 bases). The V end was cut by 4 bases, the J end by 7 bases, with 17 bases between. The CDR3 covers 14 residues. The germline V gene encodes CDR1 SGHRS and CDR2 YFSETQ. The CDR3 spells CASSPLGEFGTQYF. The CDR3 nucleotides are TGCGCCAGCAGCCCTCTTGGGGAGTTCGGGACCCAGTACTTC.

The rearrangement joins TRBV28 to TRBJ1-4; no firm D call. Germline V gene data show CDR1 as MDHEN and CDR2 as SYDVKM. Deletions cut 5 bases from V and 0 bases from J, with 10 bases between. The length of the CDR3 is 15 residues. The CDR3 here is CASSLPTATNEKLFF. In nucleotides, the CDR3 is TGTGCCAGCAGTCTCCCCACAGCAACTAATGAAAAACTGTTTTTT.

V is TRBV7-2 and J is TRBJ2-3; 8 bases are shared with TRBD2. The CDR3 loop spans 15 amino acids. V lost 5 bases to trimming and J lost 4 bases; unmatched junction nucleotides: 8. The germline V gene encodes CDR1 SGHTA and CDR2 FQGNSA. As DNA, the CDR3 is TGTGCCAGCAGCCCCGCCGGGACTAGGGCAGATACGCAGTATTTT. Its protein product is CASSPAGTRADTQYF. Complete variable domain (other parts from reference TRBV7-2 and TRBJ2-3): GAGVSQSPSNKVTEKGKDVELRCDPISGHTALYWYRQSLGQGLEFLIYFQGNSAPDKSGLPSDRFSAERTGGSVSTLTIQRTQQEDSAVYLCASSPAGTRADTQYFGPGTRLTVL.

The chain is built from TRBV7-2 and TRBJ1-2; 8 nucleotides agree with TRBD1. CDR1 is SGHTA, CDR2 FQGNSA, per germline. The CDR3 has 14 amino acids. With 1 base clipped from V and 7 bases from J, the junction kept 5 bases outside the gene matches. CDR3 DNA: TGTGCCAGCAGCTTAGTAGGACAGGGCGGTGGCTACACCTTC. This gives the protein CASSLVGQGGGYTF.

The chain joins TRBV20-1 to TRBJ1-2, with D tentatively TRBD1 (5 bases). V was clipped by 3 bases and J by 3 bases, with 11 bases between them. The CDR3 totals 13 residues. The germline gives CDR1 DFQATT, CDR2 SNEGSKA (reference sequence). CDR3 DNA sequence: TGCAGTGCTAGTTCGGGGGAGGACTATGGCTACACCTTC. Its protein is CSASSGEDYGYTF.

The CDR3 nucleotides read TGTGCCAGCAGTTCCCCAAAATATGGCTACACCTTC. This gives the protein CASSSPKYGYTF. The chain links TRBV12-3 or TRBV12-4 to TRBJ1-2; D unresolved. The CDR3 is 12 amino acids. Trimming took off 4 bases at V and 5 bases at J, with 8 bases between the two ends.